Each of the 16 T cell receptor beta chains below was sequenced from the same sample in a study of T cell responses to AZD1222 COVID-19 vaccine. Clones were read by immunoSEQ multiplex PCR, and TCRdb kept only the in-frame ones, dropping some. The sample holds 150,000 to 200,000 clones, 80% to 95% seen once. The material was peripheral blood, obtained 28 days after the second AZD1222 dose. The receptors originated from an adult who received the AZD1222 COVID-19 vaccine.

The V call is TRBV30, the J call TRBJ1-3; D is ambiguous. The CDR3 has 14 residues. Trimming took off 1 base at V and 3 bases at J, with 10 bases between the two ends. Germline V gene data show CDR1 as GTSNPN and CDR2 as SVGIG (reference sequence). CDR3 in DNA: TGTGCCTGGAGTGAAGCGGGATTTGGAAACACCATATATTTT. Protein sequence: CAWSEAGFGNTIYF. The complete variable domain, with remaining parts taken from reference TRBV30 and TRBJ1-3, reads SQTIHQWPATLVQPVGSPLSLECTVEGTSNPNLYWYRQAAGRGLQLLFYSVGIGQISSEVPQNLSASRPQDRQFILSSKKLLLSDSGFYLCAWSEAGFGNTIYFGEGSWLTVV.

The gene calls are TRBV18 and TRBJ1-2; D uncertain. The length of the CDR3 is 12 residues. CDR1 KGHSH and CDR2 LQKENI come from the germline V gene. The V gene lost 3 bases and the J gene lost 8 bases, with 10 bases spanning the gap. The CDR3 DNA follows: TGTGCCAGCTCACCCTACATAGGAGGCTACACCTTC. This translates into CASSPYIGGYTF. Using reference TRBV18 and TRBJ1-2 for the parts outside the CDR3, the full variable domain is NAGVMQNPRHLVRRRGQEARLRCSPMKGHSHVYWYRQLPEEGLKFMVYLQKENIIDESGMPKERFSAEFPKEGPSILRIQQVVRGDSAAYFCASSPYIGGYTFGSGTRLTVV.

The V and J genes are TRBV6-5 and TRBJ1-5; 9 bases map to TRBD1. Germline trimming cut 6 bases from V and 2 bases from J; bases unmatched to any gene: 5. CDR1 and CDR2 from the germline V gene are MNHEY and SVGAGI. This CDR3 has 15 residues. The CDR3 here is CASSRRDRGNQPQHF. Here the CDR3 DNA reads TGTGCCAGCAGCCGCCGGGACAGGGGCAATCAGCCCCAGCATTTT.

The V call is TRBV19, the J call TRBJ2-1; 11 positions match TRBD2. The CDR3 covers 17 residues. Germline trimming cut 6 bases from V and 3 bases from J; bases unmatched to any gene: 10. Germline lookup yields CDR1 LNHDA and CDR2 SQIVND (reference sequence). The CDR3 here is CASRDELAGEDYNEQFF. The CDR3 bases are TGTGCCAGTAGGGATGAACTAGCGGGAGAGGACTACAATGAGCAGTTCTTC. The whole variable domain, filled in from reference TRBV19 and TRBJ2-1, reads DGGITQSPKYLFRKEGQNVTLSCEQNLNHDAMYWYRQDPGQGLRLIYYSQIVNDFQKGDIAEGYSVSREKKESFPLTVTSAQKNPTAFYLCASRDELAGEDYNEQFFGPGTRLTVL.

The V call is TRBV5-4, the J call TRBJ1-4; D ambiguous. V dropped 6 bases and J dropped 1 base, with 10 bases sitting between them. Germline CDR1 reads SGHNT; CDR2 reads YYREEE (reference sequence). This CDR3 has 14 amino acids. The CDR3 sequence is CASTFGLTNEKLFF. CDR3 nucleotide sequence: TGTGCCAGCACTTTCGGGCTAACTAATGAAAAACTGTTTTTT.

V is TRBV6-1 and J is TRBJ1-2; 7 nucleotides match TRBD1. This CDR3 contains 14 residues. Per the germline V gene, CDR1 is MNHNS and CDR2 is SASEGT. V shed 6 bases, J shed 4 bases, and the junction held 8 bases outside the gene matches. Here the CDR3 DNA reads TGTGCCAGCAGACAAGCCGGGACAGCCTATGGCTACACCTTC. It translates to CASRQAGTAYGYTF.

The J gene is TRBJ1-1, the V gene TRBV7-9; D is undetermined. The germline CDR1 and CDR2 sequences are SEHNR and FQNEAQ (reference sequence). The V end lost 0 bases, the J end lost 5 bases, and 13 bases lay between the germline ends. This CDR3 region has 15 residues. CDR3: CASSLAGSKGTEAFF. CDR3 sequence (DNA): TGTGCCAGCAGCTTAGCGGGCTCTAAAGGAACTGAAGCTTTCTTT.

This clone was picked up one time. The V call is TRBV5-1, the J call TRBJ2-3; D possibly matches TRBD1 or TRBD2 (5 bases each). V was pared by 2 bases and J by 1 base, with 8 bases between. The CDR3 is made up of 14 amino acids. CDR1 is SGHRS, CDR2 YFSETQ, per germline. CDR3 sequence (DNA): TGCGCCAGCAGCTTCGGGACGGGCACAGATACGCAGTATTTT. Amino acid sequence: CASSFGTGTDTQYF.

In this sample, this clone turned up a few times. This rearrangement joins TRBV5-5 to TRBJ2-1; the D is unclear. The CDR3 has 12 residues. CDR1 SGHKS and CDR2 YYEKEE come from the germline V gene (reference sequence). Trimming removed 4 bases at V and 8 bases at J, with 10 bases between. The CDR3 here is CASSPDLDEQFF. The CDR3 DNA reads TGTGCCAGCAGCCCCGACCTGGATGAGCAGTTCTTC. Complete variable domain (other parts from reference TRBV5-5 and TRBJ2-1): DAGVTQSPTHLIKTRGQQVTLRCSPISGHKSVSWYQQVLGQGPQFIFQYYEKEERGRGNFPDRFSARQFPNYSSELNVNALLLGDSALYLCASSPDLDEQFFGPGTRLTVL.

The chain has TRBV27 and TRBJ1-1; no firm D call. Trimming cost V 6 bases and J 4 bases, with 12 bases left between them. Germline loops: CDR1 MNHEY, CDR2 SMNVEV (reference sequence). This CDR3 region has 13 residues. In DNA, the CDR3 is TGTGCCAGCAGACTCGCAGTGGGCACTGAAGCTTTCTTT. Its translation: CASRLAVGTEAFF.

The chain links TRBV21-1 to TRBJ2-1; TRBD2 is taken as the D call from the table, unchecked against the DNA. TRBV21-1 is designated a pseudogene. The CDR3 is made up of 15 amino acids. CDR3 bases: TGTGCCAGCAGCAGACTAGCGGGAGGATTCAATGAGCAGTTCTTC. The encoded protein is CASSRLAGGFNEQFF.

The genes are TRBV2 and TRBJ1-1; D is undetermined. The CDR3 has 15 residues. Germline V gene sequence: CDR1 SNHLY, CDR2 FYNNEI. Trimming removed 6 bases at V and 0 bases at J, with 14 bases between. DNA for the CDR3: TGTGCCAGCAGGAAGACGGGGAGCATGAACACTGAAGCTTTCTTT. Protein sequence: CASRKTGSMNTEAFF. The entire variable domain, with the rest obtained from reference TRBV2 and TRBJ1-1, is as follows: EPEVTQTPSHQVTQMGQEVILRCVPISNHLYFYWYRQILGQKVEFLVSFYNNEISEKSEIFDDQFSVERPDGSNFTLKIRSTKLEDSAMYFCASRKTGSMNTEAFFGQGTRLTVV.

V gene TRBV6-1 combines with J gene TRBJ1-4; D remains unclear. Trimming shortened V by 3 bases and J by 0 bases, and 5 bases separated the two germline ends. The CDR3 length is 14 residues. CDR1 and CDR2 from the germline V gene are MNHNS and SASEGT. CDR3 nucleotides: TGTGCCAGCAGTGAGAGCGCAACTAATGAAAAACTGTTTTTT. Translated: CASSESATNEKLFF.

The chain has TRBV3-1 (or the pseudogene TRBV3-2) and TRBJ2-5, with 7 bases that match TRBD2. This CDR3 is 13 amino acids long. Per germline, CDR1 LGHDT and CDR2 YNNKEL (reference sequence). V shed 7 bases and J 2 bases; nucleotides not matched to a gene: 4. CDR3 sequence (DNA): TGTGCCAGCAACCGGGGACTACAAGAGACCCAGTACTTC. Its translation: CASNRGLQETQYF.

The rearrangement uses TRBV11-2 and TRBJ1-5; D not certain. Germline assignment: CDR1 SGHAT and CDR2 FQNNGV. Trimming stripped 1 base from V and 5 bases from J, with 6 bases between. The CDR3 has 13 amino acids. The DNA of the CDR3 is TGTGCCAGCAGCTTAGGGTACTATCAGCCCCAGCATTTT. It translates to CASSLGYYQPQHF.

The genes are TRBV5-6 and TRBJ2-7; no definite D call. V shed 4 bases and J shed 3 bases, with 20 bases lying between them. In germline, CDR1 is SGHDT, CDR2 YYEEEE. The CDR3 totals 16 residues. CDR3 region: CASSLGTSPSLYEQYF. CDR3 nucleotide sequence: TGTGCCAGCAGCCTGGGAACATCCCCTTCTCTCTACGAGCAGTACTTC.